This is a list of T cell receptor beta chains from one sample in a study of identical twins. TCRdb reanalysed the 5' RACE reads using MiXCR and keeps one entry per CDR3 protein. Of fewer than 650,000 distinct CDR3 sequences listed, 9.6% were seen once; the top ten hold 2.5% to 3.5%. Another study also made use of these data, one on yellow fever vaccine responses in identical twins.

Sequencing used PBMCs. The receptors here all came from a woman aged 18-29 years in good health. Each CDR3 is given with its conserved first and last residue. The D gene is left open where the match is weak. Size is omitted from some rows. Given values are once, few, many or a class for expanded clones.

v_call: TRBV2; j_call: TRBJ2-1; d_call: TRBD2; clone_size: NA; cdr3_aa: CASNPTERGGDEQFF; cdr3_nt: TGTGCCAGCAACCCGACTGAGCGGGGGGGGGATGAGCAGTTCTTC
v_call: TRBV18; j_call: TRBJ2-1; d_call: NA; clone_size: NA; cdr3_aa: CASSQIALESGNEQFF; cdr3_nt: TGTGCCAGCTCACAAATTGCACTGGAGTCTGGCAATGAGCAGTTCTTC
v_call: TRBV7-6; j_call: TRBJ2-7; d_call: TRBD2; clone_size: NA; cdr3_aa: CASSFATGTSGTHEQYF; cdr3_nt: TGTGCCAGCAGCTTTGCCACCGGGACTAGCGGGACCCACGAGCAGTACTTC
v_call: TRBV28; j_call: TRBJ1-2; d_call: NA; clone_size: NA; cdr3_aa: CASSLFGKNSDGYTF; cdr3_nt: TGTGCCAGCAGTTTATTCGGCAAGAATTCGGATGGCTACACCTTC
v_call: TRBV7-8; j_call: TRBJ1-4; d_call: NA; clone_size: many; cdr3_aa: CASSQQLLGEKLFF; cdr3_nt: TGTGCCAGCAGCCAACAGCTTTTGGGCGAAAAACTGTTTTTT
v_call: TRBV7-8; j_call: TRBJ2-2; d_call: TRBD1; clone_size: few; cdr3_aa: CASSLDIVTGTPNTGELFF; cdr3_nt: TGTGCCAGCAGCTTGGATATCGTGACAGGGACCCCGAACACCGGGGAGCTGTTTTTT
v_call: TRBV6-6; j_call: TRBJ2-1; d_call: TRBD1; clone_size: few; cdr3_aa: CASSYATSGQGRPEQFF; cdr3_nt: TGTGCCAGCAGTTATGCGACCTCGGGACAGGGTCGCCCAGAGCAGTTCTTC
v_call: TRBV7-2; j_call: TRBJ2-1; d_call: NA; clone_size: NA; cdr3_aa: CASSPPNNEQFF; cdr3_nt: TGTGCCAGCAGCCCACCCAACAATGAGCAGTTCTTC
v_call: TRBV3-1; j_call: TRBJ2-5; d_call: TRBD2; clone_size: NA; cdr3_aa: CASSQSRTSGGLRGETQYF; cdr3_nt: TGTGCCAGCAGCCAAAGCAGGACTAGCGGGGGCCTGAGGGGAGAGACCCAGTACTTC
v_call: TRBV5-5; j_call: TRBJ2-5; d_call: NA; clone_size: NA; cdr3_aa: CASSAGPGETQYF; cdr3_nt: TGTGCCAGCAGCGCCGGGCCCGGAGAGACCCAGTACTTC
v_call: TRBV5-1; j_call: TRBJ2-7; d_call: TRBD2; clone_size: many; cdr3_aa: CASSPGLAEEQYF; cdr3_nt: TGCGCCAGCAGCCCGGGACTAGCGGAGGAGCAGTACTTC
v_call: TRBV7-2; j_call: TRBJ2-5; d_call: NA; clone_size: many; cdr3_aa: CASSQKETQYF; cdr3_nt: TGTGCCAGCAGCCAAAAAGAGACCCAGTACTTC
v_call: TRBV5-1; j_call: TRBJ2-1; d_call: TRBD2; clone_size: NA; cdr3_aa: CASSGLADSNEQFF; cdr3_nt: TGCGCCAGCAGTGGACTAGCAGACAGCAATGAGCAGTTCTTC